This is a list of T cell receptor beta chains from one sample in a study of blood T cell repertoires in COVID-19. The data were produced by immunoSEQ multiplex PCR, yet TCRdb's version contains in-frame clones alone and is incomplete. The sample contains about 180,000 clones, about 79% of which appear only once. Sequenced sample: PBMCs or T cells enriched from blood (not recorded which). These receptors originate from a man over 45 who had recovered from COVID-19. Each CDR3 is given with its conserved first and last residue. A D gene is named only where the DNA matches it firmly.

length | J | V | D | CDR3 | DNA
14 | TRBJ2-3 | TRBV4-2 | - | CASSQDKRADTQYF | TGTGCCAGCAGCCAAGATAAGCGGGCAGATACGCAGTATTTT
14 | TRBJ1-1 | TRBV18 | - | CASSPYRLNTEAFF | TGTGCCAGCTCACCATACAGATTGAACACTGAAGCTTTCTTT
16 | TRBJ2-2 | TRBV3-1/TRBV3-2 | TRBD2 | CASSHSPSGGTGELFF | TGTGCCAGCAGCCATTCGCCTAGCGGGGGTACCGGGGAGCTGTTTTTT
15 | TRBJ1-1 | TRBV11-1 | - | CASSSGGGRPTEAFF | TGTGCCAGCAGCTCCGGCGGAGGCAGGCCCACTGAAGCTTTCTTT
18 | TRBJ2-7 | TRBV28 | TRBD1 | CASSLTGQGSWGAYEQYF | TGTGCCAGCAGTTTAACCGGACAGGGGAGCTGGGGCGCCTACGAGCAGTACTTC
15 | TRBJ2-3 | TRBV10-3 | TRBD1 | CAISQGQGVADTQYF | TGTGCCATCAGCCAGGGACAGGGGGTCGCAGATACGCAGTATTTT
16 | TRBJ2-5 | TRBV2 | TRBD1 | CASSSQGALPRETQYF | TGTGCCAGCAGTTCCCAGGGGGCTCTACCCAGGGAGACCCAGTACTTC
15 | TRBJ1-2 | TRBV5-5 | - | CASSLGRPGNYGYTF | TGTGCCAGCAGCTTGGGCCGACCGGGAAACTATGGCTACACCTTC
13 | TRBJ1-3 | TRBV11-3 | - | CASSLERGTPVYF | TGTGCCAGCAGCTTAGAAAGAGGGACACCGGTGTATTTT
16 | TRBJ1-5 | TRBV6-1 | - | CASSGTGESSNQPQHF | TGTGCCAGCAGTGGTACAGGCGAATCAAGCAATCAGCCCCAGCATTTT